This TCR beta chain was sequenced during a study of T cell responses to AZD1222 COVID-19 vaccine. The CDR3 consists of 13 residues. CDR1 is SQVTM and CDR2 is ANQGSEA in the germline V gene. V lost 5 bases and J lost 4, with 14 bases in between. Some clones are missing from TCRdb's copy, which holds only in-frame ones; the method was immunoSEQ multiplex PCR. The sample holds roughly 53,000 clones, approximately 84% seen once. The receptor was derived from an adult in good health. Sequencing used peripheral blood, obtained on day 0 of AZD1222 vaccination. The chain joins TRBV29-1 to TRBJ2-5; possibly TRBD2 for D (6 bases). The CDR3 region is CSVSPLGGETQYF. Here the CDR3 DNA reads TGCAGCGTTTCCCCACTGGGGGGAGAGACCCAGTACTTC.